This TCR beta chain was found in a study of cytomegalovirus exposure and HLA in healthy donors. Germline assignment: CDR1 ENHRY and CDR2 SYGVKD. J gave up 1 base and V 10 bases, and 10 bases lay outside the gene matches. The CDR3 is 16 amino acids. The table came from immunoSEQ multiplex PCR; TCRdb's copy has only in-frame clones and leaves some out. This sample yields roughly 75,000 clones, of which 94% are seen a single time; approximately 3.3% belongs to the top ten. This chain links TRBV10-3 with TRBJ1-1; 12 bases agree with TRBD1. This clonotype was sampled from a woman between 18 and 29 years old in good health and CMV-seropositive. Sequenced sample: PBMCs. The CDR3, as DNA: TGTGCCACCCATCCGGGACAGGGGGCCGCGAACACTGAAGCTTTCTTT. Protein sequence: CATHPGQGAANTEAFF.